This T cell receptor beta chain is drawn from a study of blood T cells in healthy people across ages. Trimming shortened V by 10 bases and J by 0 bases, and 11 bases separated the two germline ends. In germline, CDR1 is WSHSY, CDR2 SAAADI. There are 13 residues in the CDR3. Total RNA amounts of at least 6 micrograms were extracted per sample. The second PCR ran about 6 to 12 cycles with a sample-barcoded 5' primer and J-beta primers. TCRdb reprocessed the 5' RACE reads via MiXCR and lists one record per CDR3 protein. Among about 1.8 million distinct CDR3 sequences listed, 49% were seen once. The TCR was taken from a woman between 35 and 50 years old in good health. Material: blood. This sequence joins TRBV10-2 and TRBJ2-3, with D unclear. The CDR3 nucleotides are TGCGCCACCCATGTGGACAGCACAGATACGCAGTATTTT. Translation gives CATHVDSTDTQYF.